This T cell receptor beta chain was documented in a study of graft-versus-host responses after intestinal transplantation. Here immunoSEQ multiplex PCR was the method, and the copy in TCRdb shows in-frame clones only, minus some. Of about 20,000 clones in the sample, 86% are singletons; the top ten hold 50% to 65%. This CDR3 region has 11 residues. CDR1 and CDR2 from the germline V gene are DFQATT and SNEGSKA (reference sequence). Between the trimmed V and J ends, which lost 5 bases and 5 bases, there was a span of 9 bases. This receptor was identified in a human patient who received an intestinal transplant, so some T cells may come from the graft donor. The rearrangement uses TRBV20-1 and TRBJ1-1; D remains unclear. This sample comprised bone marrow, obtained roughly 19 weeks after transplant. The CDR3 nucleotides read TGCAGTGCTGATGACAATACTGAAGCTTTCTTT. Amino acid sequence: CSADDNTEAFF.